This note documents a single TCR beta chain sequence. This sample stems from a study of blood T cell repertoires in COVID-19. The overall study: Material from acute and convalescent COVID-19 was sourced from the United States, Italy and Spain. The analysed material was cDNA or gDNA that came from T cells, B-cell-depleted T cells, or PBMCs.

CDR1 is SGHRS and CDR2 is YFSETQ in the germline V gene. CDR3 length: 15 residues. The trim removed 1 base at V and 4 bases at J, leaving 4 bases unmatched. TCRdb's table, derived via immunoSEQ multiplex PCR, lists solely in-frame clones and lacks some. This sample has some 220,000 clones, with over 90% found just once. This receptor was obtained from a man aged 30 to 39 with COVID-19, enrolled during active disease. The source material was peripheral blood. The chain is built from TRBV5-1 and TRBJ2-1, with 8 bases aligning to TRBD1. The CDR3 DNA reads as TGCGCCAGCAGCTTGCGGGACAGGTATTACAATGAGCAGTTCTTC. This encodes CASSLRDRYYNEQFF. The full variable domain, completed using reference TRBV5-1 and TRBJ2-1, is KAGVTQTPRYLIKTRGQQVTLSCSPISGHRSVSWYQQTPGQGLQFLFEYFSETQRNKGNFPGRFSGRQFSNSRSEMNVSTLELGDSALYLCASSLRDRYYNEQFFGPGTRLTVL.